This T cell receptor beta chain was profiled in a study of T-cell memory formation after mild COVID-19. This clonotype was counted a few times. The antigen remains undetermined. CDR3 length equals 12 residues. V lost 7 bases and J lost 4; bases outside the gene matches: 7. Per germline, CDR1 SQVTM and CDR2 ANQGSEA. Study-wide findings and caveats: Nothing showed for sure that second-wave clones peaking on day 37 were SARS-CoV-2 specific.

A single record per CDR3 protein comes from TCRdb applying MiXCR to the 5' RACE reads. The sample has roughly 130,000 distinct CDR3 sequences; approximately 6.3% are singletons. J is TRBJ2-7 and V is TRBV29-1, with 7 nucleotides matching TRBD1. The sequence came from an adult woman who had mild COVID-19 (a few samples of this study predate the infection). Cell type and time point are not known. The sequenced material came from PBMCs or a T cell subset sorted from them (not recorded which). CDR3 bases: TGCAGCGCTAGGGGACAGTTGTACGAGCAGTACTTC. It yields the protein CSARGQLYEQYF.